This entry lists 8 T cell receptor beta chains sequenced from one sample in a study of shared clonotypes between healthy human individuals. Repertoires were generated with immunoSEQ multiplex PCR, while TCRdb's copy carries only in-frame clones and drops some. The sample includes approximately 1,500,000 clones, approximately 96% of them seen just once. Source material: naive CD4+ T cells sorted from blood. The subset here: CD45RA+ positively selected. These receptors were collected from a young man in good health.

As to this clone: The same CDR3 also results from other DNA sequences found in this sample. This chain uses TRBV5-1 with TRBJ2-3; 7 bases are a match to TRBD2. The germline V gene has CDR1 SGHRS and CDR2 YFSETQ. This CDR3 has 14 amino acids. V was clipped by 4 bases and J by 4 bases; unmatched bases: 6. CDR3 sequence (DNA): TGCGCCAGCAGCCGCCCGGGGGGAGCAGATACGCAGTATTTT. Its translation: CASSRPGGADTQYF.

This clone occurred once. The chain couples TRBV5-1 to TRBJ2-3; 7 bases match TRBD1. Unmatched junction bases numbered 15, after V lost 4 bases and J lost 4 bases. Germline CDR1 is SGHRS and CDR2 is YFSETQ. CDR3 length: 17 residues. This CDR3 is CASSPQLDSQGADTQYF. CDR3 coding DNA: TGCGCCAGCAGCCCGCAGCTGGACAGCCAGGGGGCAGATACGCAGTATTTT.

The rearrangement joins TRBV12-5 to TRBJ1-2; D might be TRBD1 (5 bases). The CDR3 totals 17 residues. V was cut by 1 base and J by 6 bases, with 21 bases left in between. Germline values: CDR1 LGHNT, CDR2 FRNRAP. The CDR3 region is CASGLGSWGGTADGYTF. The CDR3, as DNA: TGTGCTAGTGGTTTGGGTTCCTGGGGGGGTACGGCGGATGGCTACACCTTC.

The chain recombines TRBV18 with TRBJ1-5; TRBD1 aligns across 8 bases. With 4 bases clipped from V and 1 base from J, the junction kept 6 bases outside the gene matches. This CDR3 is 16 amino acids long. Germline CDR1 is KGHSH and CDR2 is LQKENI. In nucleotides, the CDR3 is TGTGCCAGCTCACTCCAGGGGGCTCGGAGCAATCAGCCCCAGCATTTT. Translating it yields CASSLQGARSNQPQHF. The complete variable domain, with remaining parts taken from reference TRBV18 and TRBJ1-5, reads NAGVMQNPRHLVRRRGQEARLRCSPMKGHSHVYWYRQLPEEGLKFMVYLQKENIIDESGMPKERFSAEFPKEGPSILRIQQVVRGDSAAYFCASSLQGARSNQPQHFGDGTRLSIL.

This rearrangement joins TRBV7-2 to TRBJ2-7; tentative D call: TRBD2 (6 bases). The germline CDR1 and CDR2 sequences are SGHTA and FQGNSA. CDR3 size: 13 residues. V shed 4 bases and J shed 1 base, with 8 bases lying between them. CDR3: CASSWGLSYEQYF. In DNA, the CDR3 is TGTGCCAGCAGCTGGGGACTGTCCTACGAGCAGTACTTC.

CDR3 residues: CASSPKSQTNYGYTF. CDR3 bases: TGTGCCAGCTCACCAAAGAGCCAGACCAACTATGGCTACACCTTC. The chain links TRBV18 to TRBJ1-2; D gene unclear. CDR1 is KGHSH and CDR2 is LQKENI in the germline V gene. The CDR3 has 15 residues. Between the trimmed V and J ends, which lost 2 bases and 2 bases, there was a span of 12 bases.

This clone turned up a few times. The rearrangement links TRBV9 to TRBJ1-2; 10 bases map to TRBD1. Germline V gene lookup returns CDR1 SGDLS and CDR2 YYNGEE. CDR3 size: 13 residues. V lost 3 bases to trimming and J lost 8 bases; unmatched junction nucleotides: 4. CDR3 in DNA: TGTGCCAGCAGCGAGACAGGGGGCCGAGGCTACACCTTC. Its protein is CASSETGGRGYTF.

The V call is TRBV2, the J call TRBJ2-1; 10 bases are shared with TRBD2. The CDR3 is 16 amino acids. The ends lost 7 bases at V and 4 bases at J; junction bases unmatched: 10. The germline gives CDR1 SNHLY, CDR2 FYNNEI. The CDR3 reads CASTSGRALGYNEQFF. CDR3 nucleotides: TGTGCCAGCACAAGCGGGAGGGCCCTAGGGTACAATGAGCAGTTCTTC.